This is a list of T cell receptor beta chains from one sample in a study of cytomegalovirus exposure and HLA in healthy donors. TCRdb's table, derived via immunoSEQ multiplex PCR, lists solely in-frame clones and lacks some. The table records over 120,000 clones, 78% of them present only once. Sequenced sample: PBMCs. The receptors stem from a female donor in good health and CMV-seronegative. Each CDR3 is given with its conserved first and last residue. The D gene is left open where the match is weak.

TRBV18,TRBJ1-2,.,TGTGCCAGCTCACCAGGACAGACCAGCAGGGACACCTTC,CASSPGQTSRDTF
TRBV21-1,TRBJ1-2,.,TGTGCCAGCAGCAAAGGAAGGATCCAGGTCAATGGCTACACCTTC,CASSKGRIQVNGYTF
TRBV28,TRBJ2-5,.,TGTGCCAGCAGTTTTTCAGGGTCAGAGACCCAGTACTTC,CASSFSGSETQYF
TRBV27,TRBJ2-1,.,TGTGCCAGCAGTGGCCTTAGCGGCTCCTACAATGAGCAGTTCTTC,CASSGLSGSYNEQFF
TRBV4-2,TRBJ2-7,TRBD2,TGTGCCAGCAGCTATGCGACTAGCGGGGCGAACCCTAGCTCCTACGAGCAGTACTTC,CASSYATSGANPSSYEQYF
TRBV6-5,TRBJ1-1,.,TGTGCCAGCAGTTACGGACAGCAGAACACTGAAGCTTTCTTT,CASSYGQQNTEAFF
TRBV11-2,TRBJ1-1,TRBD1,TGTGCCAGCAGCTTTCTTTCCCTAGTGACAGGGGAAGCTTTCTTT,CASSFLSLVTGEAFF
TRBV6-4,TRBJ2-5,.,TGTGCCAGCAGACTAAACCGACAAGAGACCCAGTACTTC,CASRLNRQETQYF
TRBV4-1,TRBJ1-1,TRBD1,TGCGCCAGCAGCCAGCGGGGACAGGGAAGAGACACTGAAGCTTTCTTT,CASSQRGQGRDTEAFF
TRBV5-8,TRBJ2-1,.,TGTGCCAGCAGCTTCAGGGAAAGGTCCTACAATGAGCAGTTCTTC,CASSFRERSYNEQFF
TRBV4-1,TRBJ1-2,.,TGCGCCAGCAGCCAAGAAGGGGCAACGAATTCCCGCTATGGCTACACCTTC,CASSQEGATNSRYGYTF